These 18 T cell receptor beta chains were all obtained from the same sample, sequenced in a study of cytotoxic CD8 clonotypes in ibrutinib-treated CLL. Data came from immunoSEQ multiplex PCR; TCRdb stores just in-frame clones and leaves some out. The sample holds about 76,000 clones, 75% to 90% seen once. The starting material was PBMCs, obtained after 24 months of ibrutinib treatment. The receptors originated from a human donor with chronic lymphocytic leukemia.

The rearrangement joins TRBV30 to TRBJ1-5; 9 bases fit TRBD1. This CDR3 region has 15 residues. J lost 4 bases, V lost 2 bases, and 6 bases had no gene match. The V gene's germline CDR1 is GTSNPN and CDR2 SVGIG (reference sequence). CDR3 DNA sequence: TGTGCCTGGAGTACGAACGGACAGGGGAATCAGCCCCAGCATTTT. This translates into CAWSTNGQGNQPQHF.

The DNA of the CDR3 is TGCAGCGGGGGCCAACCAGGGAGTGAGCAGTTCTTC. Translated, it gives CSGGQPGSEQFF. The chain combines TRBV29-1 with TRBJ2-1, with D perhaps assigned TRBD1 or TRBD2 (5 bases each). This CDR3 comprises 12 residues. The V gene lost 7 bases and the J gene lost 9 bases, with 16 bases spanning the gap. Germline V CDR1 and CDR2: SQVTM, ANQGSEA.

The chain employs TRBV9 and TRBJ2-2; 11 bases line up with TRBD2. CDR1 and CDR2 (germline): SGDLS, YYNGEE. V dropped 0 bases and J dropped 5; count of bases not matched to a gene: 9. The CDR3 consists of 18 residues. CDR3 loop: CASSVEVWLAGGTGELFF. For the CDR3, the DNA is TGTGCCAGCAGCGTAGAAGTTTGGCTAGCGGGAGGAACCGGGGAGCTGTTTTTT.

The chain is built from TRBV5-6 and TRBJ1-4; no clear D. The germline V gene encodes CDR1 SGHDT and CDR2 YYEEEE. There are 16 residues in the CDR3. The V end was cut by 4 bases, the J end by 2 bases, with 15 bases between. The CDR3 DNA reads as TGTGCCAGCAGCCAAATCCGGGAAGTGACTAATGAAAAACTGTTTTTT. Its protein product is CASSQIREVTNEKLFF. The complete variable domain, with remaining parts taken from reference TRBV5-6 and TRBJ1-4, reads DAGVTQSPTHLIKTRGQQVTLRCSPKSGHDTVSWYQQALGQGPQFIFQYYEEEERQRGNFPDRFSGHQFPNYSSELNVNALLLGDSALYLCASSQIREVTNEKLFFGSGTQLSVL.

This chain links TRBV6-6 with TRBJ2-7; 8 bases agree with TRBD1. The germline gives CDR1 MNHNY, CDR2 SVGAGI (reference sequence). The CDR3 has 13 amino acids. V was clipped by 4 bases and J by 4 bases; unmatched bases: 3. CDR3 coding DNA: TGTGCCAGCAGTTCCAGGGGGCGGTACGAGCAGTACTTC. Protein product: CASSSRGRYEQYF.

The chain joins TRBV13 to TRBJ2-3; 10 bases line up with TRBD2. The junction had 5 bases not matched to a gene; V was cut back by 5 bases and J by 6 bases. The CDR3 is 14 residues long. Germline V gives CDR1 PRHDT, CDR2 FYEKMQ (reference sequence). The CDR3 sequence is CASSEGLARDTQYF. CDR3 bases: TGTGCCAGCAGCGAGGGACTAGCGAGGGATACGCAGTATTTT.

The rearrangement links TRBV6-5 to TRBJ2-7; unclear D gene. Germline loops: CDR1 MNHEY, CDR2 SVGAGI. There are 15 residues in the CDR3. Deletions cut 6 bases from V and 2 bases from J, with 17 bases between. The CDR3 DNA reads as TGTGCCAGCAGCCCCATATCTGGTCGGCCCTACGAGCAGTACTTC. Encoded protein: CASSPISGRPYEQYF.

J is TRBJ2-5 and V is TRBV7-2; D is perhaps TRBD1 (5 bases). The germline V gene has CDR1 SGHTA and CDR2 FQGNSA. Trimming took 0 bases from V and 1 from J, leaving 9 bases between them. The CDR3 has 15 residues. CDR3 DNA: TGTGCCAGCAGCTTAGCGACAGCCCGCCAAGAGACCCAGTACTTC. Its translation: CASSLATARQETQYF.

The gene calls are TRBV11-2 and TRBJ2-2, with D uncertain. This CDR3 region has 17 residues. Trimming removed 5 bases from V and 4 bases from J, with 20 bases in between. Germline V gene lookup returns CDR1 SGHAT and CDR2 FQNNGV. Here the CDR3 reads CASSPVPGSRRTGELFF. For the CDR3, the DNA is TGTGCCAGCAGCCCTGTTCCCGGGTCGCGGCGCACCGGGGAGCTGTTTTTT.

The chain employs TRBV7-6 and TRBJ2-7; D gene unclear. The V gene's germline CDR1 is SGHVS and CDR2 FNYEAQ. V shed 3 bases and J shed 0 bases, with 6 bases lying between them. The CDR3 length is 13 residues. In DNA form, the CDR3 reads TGTGCCAGCAGCTTCGCAGACTCCTACGAGCAGTACTTC. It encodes CASSFADSYEQYF.

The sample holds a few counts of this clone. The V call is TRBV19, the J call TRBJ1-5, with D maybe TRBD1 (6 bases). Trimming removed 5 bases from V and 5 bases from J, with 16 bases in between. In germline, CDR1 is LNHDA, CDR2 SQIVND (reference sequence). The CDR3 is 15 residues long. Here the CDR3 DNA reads TGTGCCAGTAGTTTCTCAGGGGTTATGGATCAGCCCCAGCATTTT. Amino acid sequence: CASSFSGVMDQPQHF. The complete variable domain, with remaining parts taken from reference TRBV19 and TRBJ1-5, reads DGGITQSPKYLFRKEGQNVTLSCEQNLNHDAMYWYRQDPGQGLRLIYYSQIVNDFQKGDIAEGYSVSREKKESFPLTVTSAQKNPTAFYLCASSFSGVMDQPQHFGDGTRLSIL.

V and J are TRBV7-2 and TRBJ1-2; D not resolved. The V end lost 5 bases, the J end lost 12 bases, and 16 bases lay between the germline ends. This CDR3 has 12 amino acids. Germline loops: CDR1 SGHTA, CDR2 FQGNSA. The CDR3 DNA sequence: TGTGCCAGCAGCCCCGCGGTGGGTCAGAACACCTTC. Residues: CASSPAVGQNTF.

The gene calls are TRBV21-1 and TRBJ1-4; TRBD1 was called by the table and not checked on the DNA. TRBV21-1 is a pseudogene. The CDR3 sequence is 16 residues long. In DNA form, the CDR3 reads TGTGCCAGCTTTGGACAGGGCCAAGCAACTAATGAAAAACTGTTTTTT. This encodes CASFGQGQATNEKLFF.

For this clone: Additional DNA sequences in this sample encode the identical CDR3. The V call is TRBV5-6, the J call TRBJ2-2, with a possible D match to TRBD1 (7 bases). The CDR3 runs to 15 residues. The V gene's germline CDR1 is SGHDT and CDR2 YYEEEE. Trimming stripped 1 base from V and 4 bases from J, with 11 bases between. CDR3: CASSLWQGGTGELFF. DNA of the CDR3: TGTGCCAGCAGCTTGTGGCAGGGGGGCACCGGGGAGCTGTTTTTT.

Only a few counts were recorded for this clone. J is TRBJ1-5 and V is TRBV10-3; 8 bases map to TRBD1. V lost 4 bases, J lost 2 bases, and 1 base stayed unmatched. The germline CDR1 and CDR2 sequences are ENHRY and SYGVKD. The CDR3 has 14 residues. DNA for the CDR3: TGTGCCATCAGTGGGACAGGGCGCAATCAGCCCCAGCATTTT. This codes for CAISGTGRNQPQHF.

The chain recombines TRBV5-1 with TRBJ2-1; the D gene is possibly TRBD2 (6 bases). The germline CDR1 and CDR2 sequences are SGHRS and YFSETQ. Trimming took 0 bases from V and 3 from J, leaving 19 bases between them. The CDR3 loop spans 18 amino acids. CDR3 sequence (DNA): TGCGCCAGCAGCTTGGCCGGGTTGGCTAGCGAGTACTACAATGAGCAGTTCTTC. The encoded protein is CASSLAGLASEYYNEQFF.

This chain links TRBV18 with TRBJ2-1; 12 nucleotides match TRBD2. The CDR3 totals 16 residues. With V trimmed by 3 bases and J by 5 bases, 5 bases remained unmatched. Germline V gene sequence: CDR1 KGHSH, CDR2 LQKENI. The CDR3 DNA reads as TGTGCCAGCTCACCCCGGACTAGCGGGAACGACAATGAGCAGTTCTTC. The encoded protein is CASSPRTSGNDNEQFF.

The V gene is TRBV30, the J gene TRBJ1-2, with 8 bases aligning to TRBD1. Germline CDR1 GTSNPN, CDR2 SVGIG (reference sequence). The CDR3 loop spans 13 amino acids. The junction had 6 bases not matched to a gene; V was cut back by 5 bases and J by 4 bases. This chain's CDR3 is CAWARGPVYGYTF. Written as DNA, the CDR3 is TGTGCCTGGGCCAGGGGGCCTGTCTATGGCTACACCTTC. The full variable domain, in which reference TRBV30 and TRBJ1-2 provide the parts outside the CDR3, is SQTIHQWPATLVQPVGSPLSLECTVEGTSNPNLYWYRQAAGRGLQLLFYSVGIGQISSEVPQNLSASRPQDRQFILSSKKLLLSDSGFYLCAWARGPVYGYTFGSGTRLTVV.